The 22 T cell receptor beta chains below were found in one sample sequenced in a study of blood T cell repertoires in COVID-19. Profiling relied on immunoSEQ multiplex PCR, and the TCRdb table lists in-frame clones only, not all of them. The sample comprises approximately 160,000 clones, approximately 87% of which are singletons, and nearly 4.5% rests with the top ten. The sample was PBMCs or T cells enriched from blood (not recorded which). The receptors derive from a woman in her forties or fifties who had recovered from COVID-19.

V is TRBV7-9 and J is TRBJ1-1; D gene uncertain. The CDR3 has 11 residues. V dropped 2 bases and J dropped 6 bases, with 4 bases sitting between them. Germline V gene sequence: CDR1 SEHNR, CDR2 FQNEAQ (reference sequence). The CDR3 sequence: CASSLSPEAFF. Written as DNA, the CDR3 is TGTGCCAGCAGCTTATCTCCTGAAGCTTTCTTT.

Concerning this clone: The same CDR3 also results from other DNA sequences found in this sample. The chain employs TRBV18 and TRBJ2-1; 12 bases are a match to TRBD2. This CDR3 contains 17 residues. V gave up 1 base and J gave up 8 bases; unmatched junction bases: 9. In germline, CDR1 is KGHSH, CDR2 LQKENI. The CDR3 nucleotides read TGTGCCAGCTCACCACTTACAGGACTAGCGGGACGGGATGAGCAGTTCTTC. It codes for CASSPLTGLAGRDEQFF.

The table lists this clone with a count of one. The CDR3 here is CASSVRARGDGYTF. The DNA for the CDR3 is TGTGCCAGCAGCGTAAGGGCCCGGGGGGACGGCTACACCTTC. The V call is TRBV9, the J call TRBJ1-2; possibly TRBD1 for D (5 bases). The CDR3 totals 14 residues. V shed 1 base and J shed 8 bases, with 15 bases lying between them. The V gene's germline CDR1 is SGDLS and CDR2 YYNGEE.

The chain combines TRBV12-3 or TRBV12-4 with TRBJ2-3; D perhaps matches TRBD1 (6 bases). V lost 1 base and J 5 bases, leaving 7 bases between the germline ends. The CDR3 has 13 amino acids. The CDR3 is CASSLETGDTQYF. Here the CDR3 DNA reads TGTGCCAGCAGTTTAGAGACAGGAGATACGCAGTATTTT.

This clone was observed a few times. The chain combines TRBV15 with TRBJ1-4, with D possibly being TRBD1 (5 bases). The germline V gene has CDR1 LNHNV and CDR2 YYDKDF (reference sequence). Deletions cut 7 bases from V and 4 bases from J, with 13 bases between. The length of the CDR3 is 14 residues. CDR3 amino acids: CATNRGGDNEKLFF. CDR3 nucleotide sequence: TGTGCCACCAACCGTGGGGGGGATAATGAAAAACTGTTTTTT. The whole variable domain, filled in from reference TRBV15 and TRBJ1-4, reads DAMVIQNPRYQVTQFGKPVTLSCSQTLNHNVMYWYQQKSSQAPKLLFHYYDKDFNNEADTPDNFQSRRPNTSFCFLDIRSPGLGDTAMYLCATNRGGDNEKLFFGSGTQLSVL.

The chain has TRBV11-2 and TRBJ1-6; D possibly corresponds to TRBD1 (5 bases). CDR3 length: 16 residues. Germline V gene lookup returns CDR1 SGHAT and CDR2 FQNNGV. V was trimmed by 5 bases and J by 4 bases, leaving 15 bases between them. Written as DNA, the CDR3 is TGTGCCAGCAGCCCCAGCGGGGACGCTTATAATTCACCCCTCCACTTT. It is translated as CASSPSGDAYNSPLHF.

The rearrangement links TRBV5-1 to TRBJ2-2, with 9 bases lining up with TRBD2. The CDR3 length is 15 residues. The J segment lost 3 bases and the V segment lost 2 bases, leaving 2 bases of the junction unmatched. CDR1 and CDR2 from the germline V gene are SGHRS and YFSETQ. The CDR3 is CASSFKRGDTGELFF. CDR3 DNA: TGCGCCAGCAGCTTCAAGCGGGGGGACACCGGGGAGCTGTTTTTT.

This clone was seen a handful of times. The chain employs TRBV6-5 and TRBJ1-1; weak D call: TRBD1 (6 bases). Germline V gene data show CDR1 as MNHEY and CDR2 as SVGAGI. With 3 bases removed from V and 1 base from J, the gap between germline ends came to 12 bases. The CDR3 is made up of 15 amino acids. CDR3 in amino acids: CASSYTRTANTEAFF. For the CDR3, the DNA is TGTGCCAGCAGTTATACGCGGACAGCGAACACTGAAGCTTTCTTT.

The chain links TRBV29-1 to TRBJ1-1, with D unclear. CDR3 size: 13 residues. Trimming left V 7 bases short and J 1 base short, with 13 bases between. Per germline, CDR1 SQVTM and CDR2 ANQGSEA. The CDR3 DNA reads TGCAGCGCCCAAACAGTGGAGAACACTGAAGCTTTCTTT. Its translation is CSAQTVENTEAFF.

The genes are TRBV3-1 (or the pseudogene TRBV3-2) and TRBJ2-5; 15 bases line up with TRBD2. The CDR3 has 17 amino acids. CDR1 LGHDT and CDR2 YNNKEL come from the germline V gene (reference sequence). With 3 bases clipped from V and 5 bases from J, the junction kept 7 bases outside the gene matches. The CDR3 coding sequence is TGTGCCAGCAGCCAGAAACAGGGACTAGCGGGAGGTGAGACCCAGTACTTC. It yields the protein CASSQKQGLAGGETQYF.

The chain carries TRBV29-1 and TRBJ1-2; perhaps TRBD1 as D (6 bases). Germline V gene sequence: CDR1 SQVTM, CDR2 ANQGSEA. This CDR3 has 14 residues. The germline V and J ends were trimmed by 3 bases and 2 bases, with 13 bases remaining between them. Here the CDR3 reads CSVDTGTMNYGYTF. DNA for the CDR3: TGCAGCGTTGATACCGGGACAATGAACTATGGCTACACCTTC. Based on the CDR3 plus reference TRBV29-1 and TRBJ1-2, the full variable domain is SAVISQKPSRDICQRGTSLTIQCQVDSQVTMMFWYRQQPGQSLTLIATANQGSEATYESGFVIDKFPISRPNLTFSTLTVSNMSPEDSSIYLCSVDTGTMNYGYTFGSGTRLTVV.

The chain links TRBV5-1 to TRBJ1-2; D remains unclear. The CDR3 contains 15 residues. The germline CDR1 and CDR2 sequences are SGHRS and YFSETQ. Between the trimmed V and J ends, which lost 4 bases and 1 base, there was a span of 14 bases. CDR3 region: CASSRVRGINYGYTF. CDR3 bases: TGCGCCAGCAGCCGCGTCCGGGGAATTAACTATGGCTACACCTTC.

The chain is built from TRBV19 and TRBJ1-1; TRBD1 aligns across 10 bases. Germline V gene lookup returns CDR1 LNHDA and CDR2 SQIVND (reference sequence). The V gene end was trimmed by 5 bases and the J gene end by 5 bases; junction bases not matched to a gene: 11. The CDR3 contains 16 residues. CDR3 DNA sequence: TGTGCCAGTAGTCCGCGACAGGGGGCGGGTTTGACTGAAGCTTTCTTT. It specifies CASSPRQGAGLTEAFF.

The V gene is TRBV11-2, the J gene TRBJ1-2, with D possibly TRBD1 on 5 matching bases. CDR3 length: 12 amino acids. The germline CDR1 and CDR2 sequences are SGHAT and FQNNGV. V lost 6 bases to trimming and J lost 5 bases, with 10 bases between them. This chain's CDR3 is CASRPRGYGYTF. CDR3 bases: TGTGCCAGCAGGCCGCGGGGGTATGGCTACACCTTC.

There are many counts of this clone. The rearrangement uses TRBV27 and TRBJ1-1; D gene uncertain. CDR3 length equals 14 residues. V was cut by 8 bases and J by 5 bases, with 18 bases left in between. Germline V gene sequence: CDR1 MNHEY, CDR2 SMNVEV (reference sequence). CDR3 sequence: CASGRLVLDTEAFF. The CDR3 nucleotides are TGTGCCAGCGGCCGTCTAGTTCTTGATACTGAAGCTTTCTTT.

The chain links TRBV5-4 to TRBJ1-6, with D perhaps matching TRBD1 (5 bases). Trimming cost V 4 bases and J 8 bases, with 10 bases left between them. CDR3 length equals 13 residues. Germline loops: CDR1 SGHNT, CDR2 YYREEE (reference sequence). CDR3 coding DNA: TGTGCCAGCAGCCCCTCCAGGGATTCACCCCTCCACTTT. Translation: CASSPSRDSPLHF.

In its sample, this clone was seen once. Other DNA variants within this sample encode the same CDR3. The J gene is TRBJ2-6, the V gene TRBV24-1; D is uncertain. The germline V and J ends were trimmed by 9 bases and 1 base, with 6 bases remaining between them. Germline assignment: CDR1 KGHDR and CDR2 SFDVKD. The CDR3 covers 13 residues. CDR3 bases: TGTGCCACCTCACTTTCTGGGGCCAACGTCCTGACTTTC. Amino acid sequence: CATSLSGANVLTF.

The CDR3 loop reads CASSLGLAGTGELFF. The CDR3 DNA is TGTGCCAGCAGCCTGGGACTAGCGGGTACCGGGGAGCTGTTTTTT. V gene TRBV28 combines with J gene TRBJ2-2, with TRBD2 matching over 12 bases. Germline V gives CDR1 MDHEN, CDR2 SYDVKM. The CDR3 totals 15 residues. Losses at the gene ends were 6 bases for V and 5 bases for J; bases not matched to a gene: 4. Supplemented by reference TRBV28 and TRBJ2-2, the full variable domain reads DVKVTQSSRYLVKRTGEKVFLECVQDMDHENMFWYRQDPGLGLRLIYFSYDVKMKEKGDIPEGYSVSREKKERFSLILESASTNQTSMYLCASSLGLAGTGELFFGEGSRLTVL.

The rearrangement joins TRBV7-9 to TRBJ1-6; TRBD1 is a possible D gene (6 bases). Germline CDR1 reads SEHNR; CDR2 reads FQNEAQ (reference sequence). V was shortened by 1 base and J by 5 bases, with 12 bases between the two germline ends. The CDR3 extends over 16 amino acids. CDR3: CASSLGQAGDNSPLHF. Written as DNA, the CDR3 is TGTGCCAGCAGCTTAGGACAGGCGGGTGATAATTCACCCCTCCACTTT.

This clone showed up just once. The chain carries TRBV9 and TRBJ2-2; 13 bases fit TRBD2. Unmatched junction bases numbered 8, after V lost 2 bases and J lost 10 bases. This CDR3 is built from 16 residues. Germline V gene sequence: CDR1 SGDLS, CDR2 YYNGEE. The CDR3, as DNA: TGTGCCAGCAGCGTTGATCCCGGGACTAGCGGGGCGGAGCTGTTTTTT. Its protein is CASSVDPGTSGAELFF.

The CDR3 protein is CASSMTGTRLPEKLFF. In DNA, the CDR3 is TGCGCCAGCAGCATGACAGGAACGAGGCTCCCCGAAAAACTGTTTTTT. The rearrangement links TRBV5-1 to TRBJ1-4; D might be TRBD1 (6 bases). The CDR3 is 16 residues long. V lost 4 bases and J lost 8, with 21 bases in between. Per the germline V gene, CDR1 is SGHRS and CDR2 is YFSETQ.

V usage is TRBV2 and J usage is TRBJ1-2; 8 bases map to TRBD1. Unmatched junction bases numbered 5, after V lost 6 bases and J lost 8 bases. There are 12 residues in the CDR3. Germline CDR1 and CDR2: SNHLY and FYNNEI. CDR3 sequence (DNA): TGTGCCAGCAGCCTACAGGGGGGAGGCTACACCTTC. It yields the protein CASSLQGGGYTF.